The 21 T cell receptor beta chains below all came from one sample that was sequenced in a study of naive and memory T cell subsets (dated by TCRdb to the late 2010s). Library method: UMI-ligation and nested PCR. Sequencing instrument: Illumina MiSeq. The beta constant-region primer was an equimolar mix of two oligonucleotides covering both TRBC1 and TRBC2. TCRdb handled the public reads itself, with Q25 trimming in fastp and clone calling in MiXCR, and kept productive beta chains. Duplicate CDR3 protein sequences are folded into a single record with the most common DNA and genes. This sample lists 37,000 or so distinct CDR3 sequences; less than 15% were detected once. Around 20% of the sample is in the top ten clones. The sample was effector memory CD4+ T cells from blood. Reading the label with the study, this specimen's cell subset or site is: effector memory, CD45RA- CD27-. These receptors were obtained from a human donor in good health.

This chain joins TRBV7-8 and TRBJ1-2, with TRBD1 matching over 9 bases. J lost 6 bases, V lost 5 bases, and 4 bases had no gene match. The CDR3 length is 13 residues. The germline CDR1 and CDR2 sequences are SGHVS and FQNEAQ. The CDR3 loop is CASSLRDRDGYTF. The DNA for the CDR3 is TGTGCCAGCAGCCTGAGGGACAGGGATGGCTACACCTTC.

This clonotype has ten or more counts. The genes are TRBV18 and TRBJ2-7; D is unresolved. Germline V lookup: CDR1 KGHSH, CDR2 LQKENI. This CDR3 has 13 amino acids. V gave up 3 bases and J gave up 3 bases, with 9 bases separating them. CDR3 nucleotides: TGTGCCAGCTCACCCAGAAAGGACTACGAGCAGTACTTC. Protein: CASSPRKDYEQYF.

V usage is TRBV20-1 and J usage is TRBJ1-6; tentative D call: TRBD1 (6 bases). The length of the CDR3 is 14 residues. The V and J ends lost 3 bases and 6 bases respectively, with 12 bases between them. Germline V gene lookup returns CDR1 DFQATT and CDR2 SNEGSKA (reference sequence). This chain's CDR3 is CSASQGSSNSPLHF. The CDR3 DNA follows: TGCAGTGCTAGTCAGGGGTCGAGTAATTCACCCCTCCACTTT.

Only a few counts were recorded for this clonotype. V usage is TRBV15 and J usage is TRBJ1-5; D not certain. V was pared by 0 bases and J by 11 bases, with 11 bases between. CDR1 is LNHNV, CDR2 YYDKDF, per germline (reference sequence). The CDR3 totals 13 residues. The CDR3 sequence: CATSRDLTESQHF. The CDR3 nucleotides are TGTGCCACCAGCAGAGATCTAACGGAGTCCCAGCATTTT.

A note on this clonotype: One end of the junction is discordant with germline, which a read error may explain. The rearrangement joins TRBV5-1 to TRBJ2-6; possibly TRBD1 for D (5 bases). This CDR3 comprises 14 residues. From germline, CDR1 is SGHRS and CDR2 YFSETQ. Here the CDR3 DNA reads TGCGCCAGCATGAGGACCTCTGGGGCCAAAGTCCTGACTTTC. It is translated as CASMRTSGAKVLTF.

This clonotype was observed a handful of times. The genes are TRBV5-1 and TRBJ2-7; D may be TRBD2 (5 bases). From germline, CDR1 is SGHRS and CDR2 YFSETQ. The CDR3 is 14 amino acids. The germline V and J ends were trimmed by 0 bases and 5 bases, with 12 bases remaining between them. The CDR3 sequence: CASSLGDYGNEQYF. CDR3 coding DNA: TGCGCCAGCAGCTTGGGGGATTACGGGAACGAGCAGTACTTC.

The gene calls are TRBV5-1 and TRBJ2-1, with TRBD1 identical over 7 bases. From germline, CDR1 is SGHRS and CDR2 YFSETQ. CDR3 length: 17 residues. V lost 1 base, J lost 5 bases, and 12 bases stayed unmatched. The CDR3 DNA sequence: TGCGCCAGCAGCTTGAGCCCCCTATGGGACAGCCACAATGAGCAGTTCTTC. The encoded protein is CASSLSPLWDSHNEQFF. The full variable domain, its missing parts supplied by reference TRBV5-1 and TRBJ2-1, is KAGVTQTPRYLIKTRGQQVTLSCSPISGHRSVSWYQQTPGQGLQFLFEYFSETQRNKGNFPGRFSGRQFSNSRSEMNVSTLELGDSALYLCASSLSPLWDSHNEQFFGPGTRLTVL.

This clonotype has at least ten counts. The CDR3 DNA reads TGTGCCAGCAGAAAAGACCGGGACACCTACACTGAAGCTTTCTTT. It is translated as CASRKDRDTYTEAFF. The gene calls are TRBV27 and TRBJ1-1; perhaps TRBD1 as D (6 bases). Germline loops: CDR1 MNHEY, CDR2 SMNVEV (reference sequence). This CDR3 is built from 15 residues. V lost 6 bases and J 3 bases, leaving 17 bases between the germline ends.

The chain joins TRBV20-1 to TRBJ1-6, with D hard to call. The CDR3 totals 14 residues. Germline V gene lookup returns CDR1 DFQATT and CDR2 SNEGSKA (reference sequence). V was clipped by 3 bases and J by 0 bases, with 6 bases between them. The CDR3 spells CSASASSYNSPLHF. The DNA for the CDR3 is TGCAGTGCTAGTGCCAGCTCCTATAATTCACCCCTCCACTTT.

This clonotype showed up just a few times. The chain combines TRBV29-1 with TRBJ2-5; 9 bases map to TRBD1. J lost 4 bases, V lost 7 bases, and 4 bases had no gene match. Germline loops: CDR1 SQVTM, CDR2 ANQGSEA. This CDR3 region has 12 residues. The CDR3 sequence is CSEGQGRETQYF. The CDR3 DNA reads TGCAGCGAGGGACAGGGACGAGAGACCCAGTACTTC.

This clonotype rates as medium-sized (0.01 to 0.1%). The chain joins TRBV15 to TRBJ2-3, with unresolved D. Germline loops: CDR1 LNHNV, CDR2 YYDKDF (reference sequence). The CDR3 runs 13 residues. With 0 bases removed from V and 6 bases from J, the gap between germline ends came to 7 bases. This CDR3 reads CATSRDPQDTQYF. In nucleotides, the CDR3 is TGTGCCACCAGCAGAGATCCCCAGGATACGCAGTATTTT.

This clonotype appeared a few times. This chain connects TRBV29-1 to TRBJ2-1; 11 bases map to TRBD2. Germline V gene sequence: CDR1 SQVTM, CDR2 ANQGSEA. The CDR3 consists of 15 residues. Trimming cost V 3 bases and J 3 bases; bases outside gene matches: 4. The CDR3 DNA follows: TGCAGCGTTGATACCGGACTAGCGGGCTACAATGAGCAGTTCTTC. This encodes CSVDTGLAGYNEQFF.

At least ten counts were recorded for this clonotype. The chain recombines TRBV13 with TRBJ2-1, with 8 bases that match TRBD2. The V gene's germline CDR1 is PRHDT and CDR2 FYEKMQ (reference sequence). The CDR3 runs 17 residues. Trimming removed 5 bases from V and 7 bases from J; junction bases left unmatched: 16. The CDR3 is CASSPPGSSGLKNEQFF. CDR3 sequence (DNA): TGTGCCAGCAGCCCCCCAGGGTCTAGCGGGTTAAAAAATGAGCAGTTCTTC.

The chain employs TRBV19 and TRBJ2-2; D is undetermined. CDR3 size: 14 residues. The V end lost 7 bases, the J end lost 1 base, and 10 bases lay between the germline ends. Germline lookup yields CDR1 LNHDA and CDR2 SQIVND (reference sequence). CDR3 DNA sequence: TGTGCCAGTACTTTCGGGCGGAACACCGGGGAGCTGTTTTTT. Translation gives CASTFGRNTGELFF.

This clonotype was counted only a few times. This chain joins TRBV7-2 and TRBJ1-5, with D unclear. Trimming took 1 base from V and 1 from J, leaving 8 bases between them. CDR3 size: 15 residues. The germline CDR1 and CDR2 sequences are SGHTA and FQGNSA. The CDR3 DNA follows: TGTGCCAGCAGCTTAGGGCGGGCCAGCAATCAGCCCCAGCATTTT. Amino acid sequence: CASSLGRASNQPQHF.

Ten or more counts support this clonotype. CDR3 DNA: TGTGCCAGCAGCGTAGCTGACAGAAATAATTCACCCCTCCACTTT. The encoded protein is CASSVADRNNSPLHF. The chain is built from TRBV9 and TRBJ1-6; tentatively, D is TRBD1 (5 bases). The CDR3 spans 15 residues. Trimming cost V 0 bases and J 5 bases, with 9 bases left between them. Germline values: CDR1 SGDLS, CDR2 YYNGEE.

Here the CDR3 DNA reads TGTGCCAGCAGTTCCGAGTATCTTGGGGCCAACGTCCTGACTTTC. Its protein product is CASSSEYLGANVLTF. This chain uses TRBV12-3 or TRBV12-4 with TRBJ2-6; the D is unclear. This CDR3 is 15 amino acids long. The ends were cut back, 4 bases at V and 3 bases at J, with 10 bases in the middle.

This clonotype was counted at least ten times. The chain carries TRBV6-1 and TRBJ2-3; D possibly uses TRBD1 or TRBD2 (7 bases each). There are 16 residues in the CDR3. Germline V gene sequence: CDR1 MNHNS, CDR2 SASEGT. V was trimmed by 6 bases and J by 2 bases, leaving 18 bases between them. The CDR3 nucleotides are TGTGCCAGCAGACCTCAGGGGGGGGGATTCACAGATACGCAGTATTTT. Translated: CASRPQGGGFTDTQYF.

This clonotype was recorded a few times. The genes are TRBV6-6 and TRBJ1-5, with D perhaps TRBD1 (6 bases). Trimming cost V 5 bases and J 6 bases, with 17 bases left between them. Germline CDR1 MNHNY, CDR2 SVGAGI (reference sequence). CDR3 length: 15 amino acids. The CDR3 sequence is CASSDLTGFFQPQHF. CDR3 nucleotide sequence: TGTGCCAGCAGTGACCTCACAGGGTTTTTTCAGCCCCAGCATTTT.

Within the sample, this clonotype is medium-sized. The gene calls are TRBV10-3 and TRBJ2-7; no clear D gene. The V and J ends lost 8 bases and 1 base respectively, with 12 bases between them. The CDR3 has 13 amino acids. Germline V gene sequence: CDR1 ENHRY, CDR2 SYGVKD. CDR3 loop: CAIRQLSSYEQYF. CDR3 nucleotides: TGTGCCATCCGGCAGCTTTCTTCCTACGAGCAGTACTTC.

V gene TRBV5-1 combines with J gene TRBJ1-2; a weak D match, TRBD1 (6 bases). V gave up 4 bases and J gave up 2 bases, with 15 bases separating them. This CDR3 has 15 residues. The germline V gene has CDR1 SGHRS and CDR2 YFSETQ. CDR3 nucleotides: TGCGCCAGCAGCGACGGGGACACCGGGAACTATGGCTACACCTTC. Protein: CASSDGDTGNYGYTF.